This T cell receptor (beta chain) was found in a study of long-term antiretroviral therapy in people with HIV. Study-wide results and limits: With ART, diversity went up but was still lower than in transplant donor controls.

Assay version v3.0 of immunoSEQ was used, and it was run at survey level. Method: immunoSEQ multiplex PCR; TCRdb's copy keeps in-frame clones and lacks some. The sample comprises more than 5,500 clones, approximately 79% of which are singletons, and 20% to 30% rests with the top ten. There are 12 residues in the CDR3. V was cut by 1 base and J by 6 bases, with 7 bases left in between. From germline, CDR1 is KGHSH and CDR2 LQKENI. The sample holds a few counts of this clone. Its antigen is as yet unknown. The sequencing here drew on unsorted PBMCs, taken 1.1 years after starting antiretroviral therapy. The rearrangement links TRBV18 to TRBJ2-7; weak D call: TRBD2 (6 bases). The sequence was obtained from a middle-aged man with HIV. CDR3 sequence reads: CASSPQGGEQYF. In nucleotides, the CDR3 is TGTGCCAGCTCACCACAGGGAGGCGAGCAGTACTTC.